The rows below give T cell receptor beta chains drawn from one sample of a study of blood T cell repertoires in COVID-19. Sequencing was performed with immunoSEQ multiplex PCR; in TCRdb, only in-frame clones are kept and a portion is missing. The table lists a few hundred thousand clones, 85% of them singletons. Sequencing was performed on peripheral blood. These receptors were collected from a woman in her late teens or twenties with acute or convalescent COVID-19. The CDR3 runs from the conserved cysteine through the conserved F or W. D genes are given only for firm matches. Part of the rows lack a size; the others show once, few, many or a class for expanded clones.

clone_size: -; j_call: TRBJ2-1; d_call: TRBD1; v_call: TRBV6-5; cdr3_nt: TGTGCCAGCAGTTACTGGGGGACAGGGGACAATGAGCAGTTCTTC; cdr3_aa: CASSYWGTGDNEQFF
clone_size: -; j_call: TRBJ2-7; d_call: -; v_call: TRBV27; cdr3_nt: TGTGCCAGCAGACCTCTGACAGGCTCCTACGAGCAGTACTTC; cdr3_aa: CASRPLTGSYEQYF
clone_size: -; j_call: TRBJ1-6; d_call: TRBD1; v_call: TRBV6-5; cdr3_nt: TGTGCCAGCAGTCCCCGGGACAGGGATTCACCCCTCCACTTT; cdr3_aa: CASSPRDRDSPLHF
clone_size: -; j_call: TRBJ2-7; d_call: TRBD1; v_call: TRBV5-4; cdr3_nt: TGTGCCAGCAGACCGGGACAGGGAGACTACGAGCAGTACTTC; cdr3_aa: CASRPGQGDYEQYF
clone_size: -; j_call: TRBJ1-2; d_call: TRBD1; v_call: TRBV6-5; cdr3_nt: TGTGCCAGCAGCGCCCGAAACAGGGGTGGATATGGCTACACCTTC; cdr3_aa: CASSARNRGGYGYTF
clone_size: -; j_call: TRBJ2-3; d_call: -; v_call: TRBV19; cdr3_nt: TGTGCCAGTAGTACCCGGCGCGGCGGAGTCACAGATACGCAGTATTTT; cdr3_aa: CASSTRRGGVTDTQYF
clone_size: -; j_call: TRBJ2-3; d_call: TRBD2; v_call: TRBV2; cdr3_nt: TGTGCCAGCACCGGACTAGCGGTTACTAGCACAGATACGCAGTATTTT; cdr3_aa: CASTGLAVTSTDTQYF
clone_size: -; j_call: TRBJ2-7; d_call: -; v_call: TRBV28; cdr3_nt: TGTGCCAGCAGTAGACCGGGACAAATGTCCTACGAGCAGTACTTC; cdr3_aa: CASSRPGQMSYEQYF
clone_size: -; j_call: TRBJ2-7; d_call: TRBD2; v_call: TRBV4-1; cdr3_nt: TGCGCCAGCAGCCAAGAGGGACTAGCGGGAGCCCCAACTTACGAGCAGTACTTC; cdr3_aa: CASSQEGLAGAPTYEQYF
clone_size: -; j_call: TRBJ2-3; d_call: -; v_call: TRBV3-1/TRBV3-2; cdr3_nt: TGTGCCAGCAGCCTAACAAGAGTGGACTACCCGAGCACAGATACGCAGTATTTT; cdr3_aa: CASSLTRVDYPSTDTQYF
clone_size: -; j_call: TRBJ2-7; d_call: -; v_call: TRBV19; cdr3_nt: TGTGCCAGTAGCACCCCGGACAGAGACTCTTATAGCTCCTACGAGCAGTACTTC; cdr3_aa: CASSTPDRDSYSSYEQYF
clone_size: -; j_call: TRBJ2-5; d_call: TRBD2; v_call: TRBV9; cdr3_nt: TGTGCCAGCAGCTCCGGGACTAGCGGGTTTCAAGAGACCCAGTACTTC; cdr3_aa: CASSSGTSGFQETQYF
clone_size: -; j_call: TRBJ2-7; d_call: -; v_call: TRBV29-1; cdr3_nt: TGCAGCGTTGAAGTTGCGCGGACATCGAGCTCCTACGAGCAGTACTTC; cdr3_aa: CSVEVARTSSSYEQYF
clone_size: -; j_call: TRBJ2-7; d_call: -; v_call: TRBV7-3; cdr3_nt: TGTGCCAGCAGCTTAATTCCTCTTTACGAGCAGTACTTC; cdr3_aa: CASSLIPLYEQYF
clone_size: -; j_call: TRBJ2-7; d_call: -; v_call: TRBV9; cdr3_nt: TGTGCCAGCAGCGTAGGCGGGACGGACTACGAGCAGTACTTC; cdr3_aa: CASSVGGTDYEQYF
clone_size: -; j_call: TRBJ2-2; d_call: -; v_call: TRBV5-1; cdr3_nt: TGCGCCAGCAGCTTCACGGGCACCGGGGAGCTGTTTTTT; cdr3_aa: CASSFTGTGELFF
clone_size: once; j_call: TRBJ2-7; d_call: -; v_call: TRBV12-3/TRBV12-4; cdr3_nt: TGTGCCAGCAGTTTAGGAGGCGAGCAGTACTTC; cdr3_aa: CASSLGGEQYF
clone_size: -; j_call: TRBJ2-5; d_call: TRBD1; v_call: TRBV2; cdr3_nt: TGTGCCAGCAGATTAGGACAGGGTGCAGAGACCCAGTACTTC; cdr3_aa: CASRLGQGAETQYF
clone_size: few; j_call: TRBJ2-3; d_call: -; v_call: TRBV5-1; cdr3_nt: TGCGCCAGCAGCTGGGACTCTCGGGCAGATACGCAGTATTTT; cdr3_aa: CASSWDSRADTQYF
clone_size: -; j_call: TRBJ1-1; d_call: TRBD1; v_call: TRBV7-9; cdr3_nt: TGTGCCAGCAGACGGAAGGGACAGGGGGTCGCTGAAGCTTTCTTT; cdr3_aa: CASRRKGQGVAEAFF
clone_size: -; j_call: TRBJ2-5; d_call: TRBD1; v_call: TRBV18; cdr3_nt: TGTGCCAGCTCACAGGGTTATGTGACAGGGGGCGAGACCCAGTACTTC; cdr3_aa: CASSQGYVTGGETQYF
clone_size: -; j_call: TRBJ2-5; d_call: -; v_call: TRBV19; cdr3_nt: TGTGCCAGTAGTATTTCCTGGCTAGCTGATCAGTACTTC; cdr3_aa: CASSISWLADQYF
clone_size: few; j_call: TRBJ2-5; d_call: TRBD2; v_call: TRBV4-1; cdr3_nt: TGCGCCAGCAGCCAAGGGGTAGGAGCGGGAGGAGAGACCCAGTACTTC; cdr3_aa: CASSQGVGAGGETQYF
clone_size: few; j_call: TRBJ1-1; d_call: TRBD1; v_call: TRBV7-9; cdr3_nt: TGTGCCAGCAGCCGGGGGACAGGGGACACTGAAGCTTTCTTT; cdr3_aa: CASSRGTGDTEAFF
clone_size: -; j_call: TRBJ2-1; d_call: TRBD2; v_call: TRBV11-3; cdr3_nt: TGTGCCAGCAGCTTAGGTTTTTCGGGGAGCGGGAGGTACAATGAGCAGTTCTTC; cdr3_aa: CASSLGFSGSGRYNEQFF
clone_size: few; j_call: TRBJ2-6; d_call: TRBD1; v_call: TRBV30; cdr3_nt: TGTGCCTGGAAAGTAGACAGGGGGCGCACTGGGGCCAACGTCCTGACTTTC; cdr3_aa: CAWKVDRGRTGANVLTF
clone_size: -; j_call: TRBJ2-7; d_call: -; v_call: TRBV19; cdr3_nt: TGTGCCAGTAGCTCGGCTAGCGTATACGAGCAGTACTTC; cdr3_aa: CASSSASVYEQYF
clone_size: -; j_call: TRBJ2-6; d_call: -; v_call: TRBV27; cdr3_nt: TGTGCCAGCAGTTTGACACGCTCTGGGGCCAACGTCCTGACTTTC; cdr3_aa: CASSLTRSGANVLTF
clone_size: once; j_call: TRBJ2-2; d_call: -; v_call: TRBV19; cdr3_nt: TGTGCCAGTAGTATGGCGGCGAACACCGGGGAGCTGTTTTTT; cdr3_aa: CASSMAANTGELFF
clone_size: -; j_call: TRBJ1-2; d_call: TRBD1; v_call: TRBV19; cdr3_nt: TGTGCCAGTAGTGATACAGGGGGCTGGGGCTACACCTTC; cdr3_aa: CASSDTGGWGYTF
clone_size: -; j_call: TRBJ2-7; d_call: TRBD2; v_call: TRBV18; cdr3_nt: TGTGCCAGCTCACCACCGACTAGCGGGGGCCGCTACGAGCAGTACTTC; cdr3_aa: CASSPPTSGGRYEQYF
clone_size: -; j_call: TRBJ1-1; d_call: -; v_call: TRBV5-1; cdr3_nt: TGCGCCAGCAGCTTGGGCGTTATTGGCACTGAAGCTTTCTTT; cdr3_aa: CASSLGVIGTEAFF
clone_size: -; j_call: TRBJ1-5; d_call: -; v_call: TRBV28; cdr3_nt: TGTGCCAGCAGTTTCACTTCTCAGCCCCAGCATTTT; cdr3_aa: CASSFTSQPQHF
clone_size: -; j_call: TRBJ1-2; d_call: TRBD1; v_call: TRBV6-5; cdr3_nt: TGTGCCAGCAGCAAACAGGGGGTAGGCTACACCTTC; cdr3_aa: CASSKQGVGYTF
clone_size: -; j_call: TRBJ1-4; d_call: -; v_call: TRBV24-1; cdr3_nt: TGTGCCACCAGTGATACATCAGGGACTAATGAAAAACTGTTTTTT; cdr3_aa: CATSDTSGTNEKLFF
clone_size: few; j_call: TRBJ2-1; d_call: -; v_call: TRBV5-1; cdr3_nt: TGCGCCAGCAGCTTGGCCCACCGAGGGGGGGGTTACAATGAGCAGTTCTTC; cdr3_aa: CASSLAHRGGGYNEQFF
clone_size: -; j_call: TRBJ1-2; d_call: -; v_call: TRBV21-1; cdr3_nt: TGTGCCAGCAGCAAAAAGGACAGGGAAAATGGCTACACCTTC; cdr3_aa: CASSKKDRENGYTF
clone_size: -; j_call: TRBJ2-3; d_call: -; v_call: TRBV27; cdr3_nt: TGTGCCAGCAGTCACACAGATACGCAGTATTTT; cdr3_aa: CASSHTDTQYF
clone_size: -; j_call: TRBJ1-1; d_call: -; v_call: TRBV7-8; cdr3_nt: TGTGCCAGCAGCCTCGACAGTAACACTGAAGCTTTCTTT; cdr3_aa: CASSLDSNTEAFF
clone_size: -; j_call: TRBJ1-5; d_call: TRBD1; v_call: TRBV28; cdr3_nt: TGTGCCAGTAACAACAAAATCAGGGGGCTTAGCAATCAGCCCCAGCATTTT; cdr3_aa: CASNNKIRGLSNQPQHF
clone_size: once; j_call: TRBJ1-5; d_call: TRBD1; v_call: TRBV19; cdr3_nt: TGTGCCAGTAGTTTGACAGGGGGGCGGTTGGGTCAGCCCCAGCATTTT; cdr3_aa: CASSLTGGRLGQPQHF
clone_size: many; j_call: TRBJ2-7; d_call: TRBD2; v_call: TRBV28; cdr3_nt: TGTGCCAGCAGTACCCCTGGCGGGAGGGTTTACGAGCAGTACTTC; cdr3_aa: CASSTPGGRVYEQYF
clone_size: -; j_call: TRBJ1-5; d_call: -; v_call: TRBV18; cdr3_nt: TGTGCCAGCTCACCACCGGGGGGGAATCAGCCCCAGCATTTT; cdr3_aa: CASSPPGGNQPQHF
clone_size: -; j_call: TRBJ1-4; d_call: -; v_call: TRBV11-2; cdr3_nt: TGTGCCAGCAGCTTAGATCGGGGAGGAAATGAAAAACTGTTTTTT; cdr3_aa: CASSLDRGGNEKLFF
clone_size: -; j_call: TRBJ1-3; d_call: -; v_call: TRBV2; cdr3_nt: TGTGCCAGCAGTGAGCAGGGGAGCGGAAACACCATATATTTT; cdr3_aa: CASSEQGSGNTIYF
clone_size: -; j_call: TRBJ1-1; d_call: -; v_call: TRBV14; cdr3_nt: TGTGCCAGCAGCCCCCAGATTCTTGAAGCTTTCTTT; cdr3_aa: CASSPQILEAFF
clone_size: -; j_call: TRBJ1-2; d_call: TRBD1; v_call: TRBV19; cdr3_nt: TGTGCCAGTAACTCCCGGGACAGGGGTTTTTATGGCTACACCTTC; cdr3_aa: CASNSRDRGFYGYTF
clone_size: -; j_call: TRBJ1-1; d_call: TRBD1; v_call: TRBV6-5; cdr3_nt: TGTGCCAGCAGTTGGACAGGGACGGACACTGAAGCTTTCTTT; cdr3_aa: CASSWTGTDTEAFF
clone_size: -; j_call: TRBJ1-1; d_call: -; v_call: TRBV11-2; cdr3_nt: TGTGCCAGCAGCTCTCTTACCAGGTCTACTGAAGCTTTCTTT; cdr3_aa: CASSSLTRSTEAFF
clone_size: -; j_call: TRBJ1-3; d_call: TRBD1; v_call: TRBV5-5; cdr3_nt: TGTGCCAGCAGCCGCCGGGACAGGGATAACACCATATATTTT; cdr3_aa: CASSRRDRDNTIYF
clone_size: -; j_call: TRBJ1-2; d_call: -; v_call: TRBV12-3/TRBV12-4; cdr3_nt: TGTGCCAGCAGTTTCCAGTTCTCCTATGGCTACACCTTC; cdr3_aa: CASSFQFSYGYTF
clone_size: -; j_call: TRBJ1-2; d_call: -; v_call: TRBV30; cdr3_nt: TGTGCCTGGAGTGTGAGCTCTGGCTACACCTTC; cdr3_aa: CAWSVSSGYTF
clone_size: -; j_call: TRBJ1-1; d_call: TRBD1; v_call: TRBV28; cdr3_nt: TGTGCCAGCAGTCTCGGGGACAGGGCGGGTCCTCAGGGTTCTGAAGCTTTCTTT; cdr3_aa: CASSLGDRAGPQGSEAFF